A selection of T cell receptor beta chains follows, all from one sample in a study of Ad26.COV2.S vaccination and SARS-CoV-2 variants. Using immunoSEQ multiplex PCR, the repertoire was profiled, and TCRdb retains in-frame clones only, with some absent. The repertoire holds about 350,000 clones, with roughly nine tenths as singletons. Material: peripheral blood, obtained after recovery from COVID-19. The receptors were sampled from a human donor who had recovered from COVID-19. Both conserved end residues are part of each CDR3. D genes are given only for firm matches.

J gene | D gene | V gene | CDR3 protein
TRBJ2-1 | - | TRBV19 | CASSPTGSSYNEQFF
TRBJ1-1 | - | TRBV5-4 | CASSLGQSNTEAFF
TRBJ1-2 | - | TRBV7-2 | CASSLSVGTIANYGYTF
TRBJ2-1 | - | TRBV19 | CASSISPGPLGEQFF
TRBJ1-1 | TRBD1 | TRBV7-6 | CASSLEQGAMNTEAFF
TRBJ1-1 | - | TRBV20-1 | CSASVVGSNTEAFF
TRBJ2-5 | TRBD2 | TRBV7-9 | CASSPTSGYQETQYF
TRBJ1-2 | - | TRBV9 | CASSGRQESYGYTF
TRBJ1-1 | - | TRBV27 | CASTSLFFGGGYAFF
TRBJ1-1 | - | TRBV20-1 | CSAGNTEAFF
TRBJ1-3 | - | TRBV19 | CATATGTNSGNTIYF
TRBJ1-1 | - | TRBV6-5 | CASRQSYRYNTEAFF
TRBJ2-1 | TRBD2 | TRBV9 | CASSVAPSGGALEQFF
TRBJ1-6 | - | TRBV2 | CASSAGPRSRSPLHF
TRBJ2-7 | - | TRBV20-1 | CSASASPTSYEQYF
TRBJ1-4 | - | TRBV6-6 | CASSSTWGREKLFF
TRBJ2-3 | TRBD1 | TRBV12-3/TRBV12-4 | CASSLDRVTQYF
TRBJ1-3 | - | TRBV18 | CASSPQGTGNTIYF
TRBJ2-4 | TRBD1 | TRBV2 | CASSPGQGQNIQYF
TRBJ1-4 | - | TRBV6-6 | CASSQPQRNEKLFF
TRBJ2-1 | TRBD1 | TRBV11-2 | CASSLEGSGGNEQFF
TRBJ1-4 | TRBD1 | TRBV4-3 | CASSQTGQGAEKLFF
TRBJ2-3 | - | TRBV5-1 | CASSRQDSTDTQYF
TRBJ2-3 | - | TRBV7-2 | CASSPGTGPEGDTQYF
TRBJ1-1 | - | TRBV2 | CASTGRGGSAEAFF
TRBJ1-1 | - | TRBV11-3 | CASSLVGQTEAFF
TRBJ2-7 | - | TRBV5-4 | CASSLDGGEEQYF
TRBJ2-3 | - | TRBV5-8 | CASSDGTQPRPDTQYF
TRBJ2-7 | - | TRBV7-2 | CASSSGDTLTEQYF
TRBJ2-7 | TRBD1 | TRBV7-9 | CASSPGTGFAYEQYF
TRBJ2-3 | TRBD2 | TRBV6-2/TRBV6-3 | CASSFGLAGSDTQYF
TRBJ1-2 | - | TRBV6-5 | CASSYSGHSYGYTF
TRBJ1-1 | TRBD1 | TRBV9 | CASSITDRETEAFF
TRBJ2-1 | - | TRBV9 | CASSGGYNEQFF
TRBJ2-7 | - | TRBV6-7 | CASSSPRGSGSYEQYF
TRBJ1-6 | - | TRBV27 | CASSSGMHSPLHF
TRBJ1-1 | - | TRBV7-2 | CASSSQGIMNTEAFF
TRBJ1-2 | - | TRBV9 | CASSHGQVDGYTF
TRBJ2-2 | TRBD2 | TRBV28 | CARGGGGPNPGELFF
TRBJ1-2 | - | TRBV19 | CASSAGTGNYGYTF
TRBJ2-3 | TRBD1 | TRBV7-2 | CASSLTSGGGTDTQYF
TRBJ1-4 | - | TRBV6-5 | CASRSGANEKLFF
TRBJ2-3 | - | TRBV5-4 | CASTSPGDYTQYF
TRBJ1-1 | - | TRBV19 | CASTAAVEAFF
TRBJ2-1 | TRBD2 | TRBV6-6 | CASSYLAGSYNEQFF
TRBJ2-5 | - | TRBV10-3 | CAIKHSDSQETQYF
TRBJ2-7 | - | TRBV3-1/TRBV3-2 | CASSQVGEYYEQYF
TRBJ1-6 | - | TRBV2 | CASSERQLSSYNSPLHF
TRBJ1-6 | TRBD1 | TRBV27 | CASSPLRQGSYNSPLHF
TRBJ1-4 | - | TRBV19 | CASHLGPGFTTNEKLFF
TRBJ2-2 | - | TRBV11-3 | CASSLSQGWPGELFF
TRBJ1-1 | TRBD1 | TRBV5-5 | CASSDRVISLLNTEAFF
TRBJ2-7 | - | TRBV4-3 | CASSQGYGQPRPNYEQYF
TRBJ2-1 | TRBD1 | TRBV9 | CASSVERQGANNEQFF